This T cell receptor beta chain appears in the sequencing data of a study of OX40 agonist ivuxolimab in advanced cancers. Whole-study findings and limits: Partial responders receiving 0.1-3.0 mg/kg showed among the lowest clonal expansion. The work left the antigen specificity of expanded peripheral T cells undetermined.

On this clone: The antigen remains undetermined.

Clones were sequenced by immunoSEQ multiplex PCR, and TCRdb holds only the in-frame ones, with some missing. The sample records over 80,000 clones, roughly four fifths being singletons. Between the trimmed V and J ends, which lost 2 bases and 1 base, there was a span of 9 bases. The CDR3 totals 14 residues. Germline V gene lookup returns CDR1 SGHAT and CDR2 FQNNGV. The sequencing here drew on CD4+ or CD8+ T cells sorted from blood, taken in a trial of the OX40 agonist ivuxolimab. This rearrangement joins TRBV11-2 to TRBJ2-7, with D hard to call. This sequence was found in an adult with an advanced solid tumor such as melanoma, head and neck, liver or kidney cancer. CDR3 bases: TGTGCCAGCAGCTTAAGCCAGAAATCCTACGAGCAGTACTTC. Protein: CASSLSQKSYEQYF.